This T cell receptor beta chain derives from a study of blood T cell repertoires in COVID-19. Sequencing used immunoSEQ multiplex PCR; TCRdb keeps in-frame clones, though not all of them. Here the sample spans 9,500 to 10,000 clones, around three quarters being singletons. By frequency in the sample, this clone is medium-sized. CDR3 length equals 12 residues. V was shortened by 4 bases and J by 7 bases, with 13 bases between the two germline ends. Germline lookup yields CDR1 GTSNPN and CDR2 SVGIG (reference sequence). The sequencing input was peripheral blood. This sequence was found in a human donor in a cohort sampled during active COVID-19. This sequence joins TRBV30 and TRBJ1-2; D unclear. CDR3 in amino acids: CAWTEVAGGYTF. DNA for the CDR3: TGTGCCTGGACGGAGGTGGCGGGTGGCTACACCTTC.